The clone carrying this TCR beta chain is a singleton in its sample. The CDR3 totals 16 residues. J was trimmed by 8 bases and V by 2 bases; bases with no gene match: 11. Under the authors' procedure: Amplified reference gene primers provided the basis for estimating nucleated cell counts. This table comes from immunoSEQ multiplex PCR, and its TCRdb copy is limited to in-frame clones, with some not included. V and J calls and clone size come straight from that table; D and trimming were deduced from the DNA. The table has around 230,000 clones, just under 85% seen once. This specimen belongs to a study of blood T cell repertoires in COVID-19. Study details: The United States, Italy and Spain provided the acute and convalescent COVID-19 samples. T cells, B-cell-depleted T cells, or PBMCs provided the cDNA or gDNA that served as material.

The clonotype comes from a woman older than 75 with acute or convalescent COVID-19. The V call is TRBV5-3, the J call TRBJ2-1, with 9 bases aligning to TRBD2. TRBV5-3 is designated an ORF whose function remains uncertain. The sequenced material came from peripheral blood. Here the CDR3 reads CARSLGGGAPGYEQFF. The CDR3 nucleotides are TGTGCCAGAAGCTTAGGCGGGGGGGCACCTGGGTATGAGCAGTTCTTC.